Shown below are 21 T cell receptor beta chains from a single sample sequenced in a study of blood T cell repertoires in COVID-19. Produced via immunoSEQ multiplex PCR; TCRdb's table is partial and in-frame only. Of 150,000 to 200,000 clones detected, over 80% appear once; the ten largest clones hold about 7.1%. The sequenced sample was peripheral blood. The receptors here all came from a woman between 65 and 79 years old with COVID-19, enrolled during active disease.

CDR3 nucleotide sequence: TGTGCCAGTAGTATGGGACAGGTGAACACCGGGGAGCTGTTTTTT. Protein sequence: CASSMGQVNTGELFF. The chain carries TRBV19 and TRBJ2-2, with 8 bases lining up with TRBD1. The CDR3 has 15 residues. With 3 bases clipped from V and 1 base from J, the junction kept 1 base outside the gene matches. Looked up from germline, CDR1 is LNHDA and CDR2 is SQIVND (reference sequence).

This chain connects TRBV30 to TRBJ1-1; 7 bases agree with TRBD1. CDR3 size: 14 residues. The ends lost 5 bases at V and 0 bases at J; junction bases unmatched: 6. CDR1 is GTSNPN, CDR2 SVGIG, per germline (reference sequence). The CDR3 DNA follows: TGTGCCTGGTCACAGGGGAAAGTGAACACTGAAGCTTTCTTT. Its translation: CAWSQGKVNTEAFF. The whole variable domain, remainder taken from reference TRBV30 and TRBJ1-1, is SQTIHQWPATLVQPVGSPLSLECTVEGTSNPNLYWYRQAAGRGLQLLFYSVGIGQISSEVPQNLSASRPQDRQFILSSKKLLLSDSGFYLCAWSQGKVNTEAFFGQGTRLTVV.

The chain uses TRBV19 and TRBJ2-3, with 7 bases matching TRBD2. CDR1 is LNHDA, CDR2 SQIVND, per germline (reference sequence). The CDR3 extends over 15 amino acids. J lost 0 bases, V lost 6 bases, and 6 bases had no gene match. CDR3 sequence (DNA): TGTGCCAGTAGCGACTACGGGGGGAGCACAGATACGCAGTATTTT. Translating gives CASSDYGGSTDTQYF.

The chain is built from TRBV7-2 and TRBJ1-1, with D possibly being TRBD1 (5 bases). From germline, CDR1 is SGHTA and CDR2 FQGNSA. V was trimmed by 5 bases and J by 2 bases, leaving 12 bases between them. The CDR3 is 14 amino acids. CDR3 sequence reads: CASSPNGGNTEAFF. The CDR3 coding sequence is TGTGCCAGCAGCCCCAACGGGGGAAACACTGAAGCTTTCTTT.

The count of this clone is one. The CDR3 spells CASSSGGRDYGYTF. Here the CDR3 DNA reads TGTGCCAGCAGTTCCGGGGGAAGGGACTATGGCTACACCTTC. The rearrangement uses TRBV6-2 or TRBV6-3 and TRBJ1-2, with D possibly TRBD1 on 5 matching bases. Trimming removed 4 bases at V and 3 bases at J, with 12 bases between. CDR3 size: 14 residues. Germline V CDR1 and CDR2: MNHEY, SVGEGT.

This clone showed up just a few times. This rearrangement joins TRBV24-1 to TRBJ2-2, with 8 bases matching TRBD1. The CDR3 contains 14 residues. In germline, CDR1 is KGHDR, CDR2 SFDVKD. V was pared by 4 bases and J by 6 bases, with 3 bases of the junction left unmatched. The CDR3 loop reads CATSETGGPGELFF. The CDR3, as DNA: TGTGCCACCAGTGAAACAGGGGGTCCCGGGGAGCTGTTTTTT.

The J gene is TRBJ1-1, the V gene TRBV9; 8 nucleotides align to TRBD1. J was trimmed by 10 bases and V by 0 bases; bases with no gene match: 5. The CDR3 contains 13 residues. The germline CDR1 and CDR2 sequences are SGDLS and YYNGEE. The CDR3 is CASSVAGQGRAFF. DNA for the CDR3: TGTGCCAGCAGCGTAGCTGGACAGGGTCGAGCTTTCTTT.

Here the CDR3 reads CASSQDWRTHGYTF. DNA for the CDR3: TGCGCCAGCAGCCAAGATTGGAGGACCCATGGCTACACCTTC. The rearrangement links TRBV4-3 to TRBJ1-2; D remains ambiguous. Trimming cost V 0 bases and J 6 bases, with 11 bases left between them. CDR1 is LGHNA and CDR2 is YSLEER in the germline V gene. The CDR3 contains 14 residues.

CDR3 nucleotides: TGTGCCAGCTTCGGTCCACCGGGACAGGACTACAATGAGCAGTTCTTC. Its translation is CASFGPPGQDYNEQFF. V gene TRBV5-4 combines with J gene TRBJ2-1; 8 bases are shared with TRBD1. The CDR3 spans 16 residues. After removal of 7 bases from V and 3 bases from J, the junction contained 12 bases not matched to a gene. CDR1 and CDR2 from the germline V gene are SGHNT and YYREEE (reference sequence).

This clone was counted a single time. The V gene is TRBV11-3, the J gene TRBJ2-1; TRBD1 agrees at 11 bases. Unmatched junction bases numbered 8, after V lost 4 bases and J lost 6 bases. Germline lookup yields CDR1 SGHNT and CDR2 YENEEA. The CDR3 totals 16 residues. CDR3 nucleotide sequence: TGTGCCAGCAGCTCCGGAGCCGGGACAGGGGGCAATGAGCAGTTCTTC. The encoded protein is CASSSGAGTGGNEQFF.

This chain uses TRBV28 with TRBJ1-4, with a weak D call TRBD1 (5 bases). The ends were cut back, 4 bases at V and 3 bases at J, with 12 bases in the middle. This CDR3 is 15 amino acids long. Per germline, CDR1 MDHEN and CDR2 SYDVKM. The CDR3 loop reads CASSSGGFPNEKLFF. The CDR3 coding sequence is TGTGCCAGCAGTTCCGGGGGGTTCCCTAATGAAAAACTGTTTTTT.

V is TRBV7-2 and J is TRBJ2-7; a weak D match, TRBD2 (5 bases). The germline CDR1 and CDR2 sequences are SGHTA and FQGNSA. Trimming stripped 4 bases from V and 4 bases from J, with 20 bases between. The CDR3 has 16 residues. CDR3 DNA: TGTGCCAGCAGCTCCAAGCGGATCCCATCCTCATACGAGCAGTACTTC. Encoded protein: CASSSKRIPSSYEQYF.

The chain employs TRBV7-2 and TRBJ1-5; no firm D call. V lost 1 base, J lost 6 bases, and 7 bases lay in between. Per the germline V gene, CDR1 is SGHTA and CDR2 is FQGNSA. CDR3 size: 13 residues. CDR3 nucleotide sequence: TGTGCCAGCAGCTTAGGGGAGGGTCAGCCCCAGCATTTT. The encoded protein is CASSLGEGQPQHF.

CDR3 sequence (DNA): TGTGCCAGCGCTCCTGGAGATTGGCGGAATGAAAAACTGTTTTTT. This sequence encodes CASAPGDWRNEKLFF. The chain links TRBV14 to TRBJ1-4; D gene unclear. CDR1 and CDR2 from the germline V gene are SGHDN and FVKESK. The V and J ends lost 8 bases and 5 bases respectively, with 18 bases between them. The CDR3 totals 15 residues. Variable domain in full (rest from reference TRBV14 and TRBJ1-4): EAGVTQFPSHSVIEKGQTVTLRCDPISGHDNLYWYRRVMGKEIKFLLHFVKESKQDESGMPNNRFLAERTGGTYSTLKVQPAELEDSGVYFCASAPGDWRNEKLFFGSGTQLSVL.

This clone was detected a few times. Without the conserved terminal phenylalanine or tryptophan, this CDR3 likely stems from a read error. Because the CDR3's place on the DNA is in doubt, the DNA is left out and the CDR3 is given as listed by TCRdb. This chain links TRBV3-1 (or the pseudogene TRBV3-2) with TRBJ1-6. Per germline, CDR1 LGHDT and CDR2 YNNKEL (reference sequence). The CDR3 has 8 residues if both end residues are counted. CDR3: CASSQGDS.

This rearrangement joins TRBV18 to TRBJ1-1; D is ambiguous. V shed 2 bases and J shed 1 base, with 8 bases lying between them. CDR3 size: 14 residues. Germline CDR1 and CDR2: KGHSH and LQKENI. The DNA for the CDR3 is TGTGCCAGCTCACCATCATTGGCGAACACTGAAGCTTTCTTT. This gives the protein CASSPSLANTEAFF.

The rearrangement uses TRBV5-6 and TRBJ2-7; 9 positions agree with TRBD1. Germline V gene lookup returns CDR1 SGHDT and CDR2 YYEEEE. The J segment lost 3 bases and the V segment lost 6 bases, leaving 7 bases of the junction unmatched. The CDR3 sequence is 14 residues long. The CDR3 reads CASTRRGQGYEQYF. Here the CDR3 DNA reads TGTGCCAGCACCCGAAGGGGACAGGGCTACGAGCAGTACTTC. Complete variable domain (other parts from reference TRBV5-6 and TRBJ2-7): DAGVTQSPTHLIKTRGQQVTLRCSPKSGHDTVSWYQQALGQGPQFIFQYYEEEERQRGNFPDRFSGHQFPNYSSELNVNALLLGDSALYLCASTRRGQGYEQYFGPGTRLTVT.

CDR3 region: CASSPSTGLVETQYF. The CDR3 region has the DNA TGCGCCAGCAGCCCCTCGACAGGGCTTGTGGAGACCCAGTACTTC. This chain links TRBV5-1 with TRBJ2-5; 7 bases fit TRBD1. Per the germline V gene, CDR1 is SGHRS and CDR2 is YFSETQ. The CDR3 sequence is 15 residues long. The ends lost 4 bases at V and 5 bases at J; junction bases unmatched: 11.

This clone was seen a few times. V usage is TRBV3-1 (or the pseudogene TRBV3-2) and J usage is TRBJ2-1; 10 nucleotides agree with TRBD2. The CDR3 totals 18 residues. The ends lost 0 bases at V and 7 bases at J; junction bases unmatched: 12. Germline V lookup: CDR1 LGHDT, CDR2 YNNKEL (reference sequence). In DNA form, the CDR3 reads TGTGCCAGCAGCCAAGAGTTAGCGGGAGGCCATAAGGGGAATGAGCAGTTCTTC. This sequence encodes CASSQELAGGHKGNEQFF.

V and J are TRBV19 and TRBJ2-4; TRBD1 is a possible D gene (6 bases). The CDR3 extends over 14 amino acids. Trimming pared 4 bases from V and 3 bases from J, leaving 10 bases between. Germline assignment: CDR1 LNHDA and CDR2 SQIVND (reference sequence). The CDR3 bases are TGTGCCAGTAGTAACCCAGGGGACAAAAACATTCAGTACTTC. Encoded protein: CASSNPGDKNIQYF.

The CDR3 region is CASSLARLAGGPGELFF. Written as DNA, the CDR3 is TGTGCCAGCAGCTTAGCCCGACTAGCGGGAGGGCCCGGGGAGCTGTTTTTT. This chain joins TRBV7-2 and TRBJ2-2; TRBD2 aligns across 14 bases. V lost 0 bases to trimming and J lost 6 bases; unmatched junction nucleotides: 3. The CDR3 runs 17 residues. Germline V gene data show CDR1 as SGHTA and CDR2 as FQGNSA.